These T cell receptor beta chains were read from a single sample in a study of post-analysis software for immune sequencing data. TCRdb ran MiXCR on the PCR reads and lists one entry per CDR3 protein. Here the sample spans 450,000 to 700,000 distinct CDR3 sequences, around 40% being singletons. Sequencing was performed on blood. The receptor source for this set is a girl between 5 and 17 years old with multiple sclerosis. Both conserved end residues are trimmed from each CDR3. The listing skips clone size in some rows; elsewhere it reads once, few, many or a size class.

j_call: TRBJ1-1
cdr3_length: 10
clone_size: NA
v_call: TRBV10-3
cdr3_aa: AIGGTDTEAF

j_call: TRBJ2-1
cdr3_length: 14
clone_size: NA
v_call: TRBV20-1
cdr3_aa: SANTRAGRSYNEQF

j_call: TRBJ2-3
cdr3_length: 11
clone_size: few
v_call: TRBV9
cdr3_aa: ASTATPTDTQY

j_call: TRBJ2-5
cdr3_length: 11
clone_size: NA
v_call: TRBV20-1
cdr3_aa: SALLARQETQY

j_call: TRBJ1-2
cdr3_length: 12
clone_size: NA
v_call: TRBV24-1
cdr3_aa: ATSGGALDYGYT

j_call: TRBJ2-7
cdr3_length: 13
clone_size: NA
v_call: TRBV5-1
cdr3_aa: ASSSRGGANYERY

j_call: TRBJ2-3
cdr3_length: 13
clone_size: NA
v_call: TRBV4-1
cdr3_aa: ASSQDDLATDTQY

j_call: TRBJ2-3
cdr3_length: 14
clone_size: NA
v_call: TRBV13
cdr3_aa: ASSLGMAALTDTQY

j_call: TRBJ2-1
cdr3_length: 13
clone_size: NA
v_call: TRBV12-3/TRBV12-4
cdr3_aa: ASSPNSGRANEQF

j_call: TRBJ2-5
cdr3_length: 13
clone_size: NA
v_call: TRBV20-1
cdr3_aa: SARDSGTAEETQY

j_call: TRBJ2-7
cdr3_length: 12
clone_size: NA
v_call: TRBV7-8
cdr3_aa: ASSLRGTTYEQY

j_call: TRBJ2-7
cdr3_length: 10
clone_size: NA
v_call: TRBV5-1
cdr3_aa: ASSSLTGSQY

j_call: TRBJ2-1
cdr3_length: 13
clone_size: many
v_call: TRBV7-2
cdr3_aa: ASSSGQGSYNEQF

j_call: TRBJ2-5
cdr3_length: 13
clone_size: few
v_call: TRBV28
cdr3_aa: ASSHPGTDQETQY

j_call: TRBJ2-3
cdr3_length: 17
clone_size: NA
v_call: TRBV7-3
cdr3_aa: ASSLAGGDWPLGTDTQY

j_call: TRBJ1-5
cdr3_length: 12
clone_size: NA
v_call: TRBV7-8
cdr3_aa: ASSLLAENQPQH

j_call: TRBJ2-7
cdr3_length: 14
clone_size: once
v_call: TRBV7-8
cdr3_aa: ASSLYKLAGDYEQY

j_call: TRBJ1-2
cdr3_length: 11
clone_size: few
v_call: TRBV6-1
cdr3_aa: AAKVGGLYGYT

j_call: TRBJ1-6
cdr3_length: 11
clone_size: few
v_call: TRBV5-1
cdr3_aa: ASSLMESSPLH

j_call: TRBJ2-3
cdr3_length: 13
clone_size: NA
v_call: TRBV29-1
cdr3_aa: SVEIAGGLEDTQY

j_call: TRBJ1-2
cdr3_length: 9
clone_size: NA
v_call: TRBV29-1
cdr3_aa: SAWTGDGYT

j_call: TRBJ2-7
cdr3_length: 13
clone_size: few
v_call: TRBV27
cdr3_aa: ASRVGKDRPYEQY

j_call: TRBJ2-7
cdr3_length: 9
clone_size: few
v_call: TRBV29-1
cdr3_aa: SVGTLYEQY

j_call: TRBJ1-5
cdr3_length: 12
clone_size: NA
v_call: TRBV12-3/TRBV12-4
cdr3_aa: ASSPQRAEKTQH

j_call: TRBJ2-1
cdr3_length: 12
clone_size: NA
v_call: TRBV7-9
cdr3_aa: ASSASGGADEQF

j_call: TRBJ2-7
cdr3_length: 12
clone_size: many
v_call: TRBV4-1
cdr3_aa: ASSQPGQVYEQY

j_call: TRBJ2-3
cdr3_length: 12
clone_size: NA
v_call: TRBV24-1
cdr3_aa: ATSVAGHTDTQY

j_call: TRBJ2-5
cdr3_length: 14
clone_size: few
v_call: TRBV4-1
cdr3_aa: ASSQVSPGAQETQY

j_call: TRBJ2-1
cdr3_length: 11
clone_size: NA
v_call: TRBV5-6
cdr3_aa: ASSLGWANEQF

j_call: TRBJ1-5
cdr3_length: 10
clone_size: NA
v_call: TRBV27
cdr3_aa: ASSFNNQPQH

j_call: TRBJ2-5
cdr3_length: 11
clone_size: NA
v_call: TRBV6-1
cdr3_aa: ASSESGRNKQY

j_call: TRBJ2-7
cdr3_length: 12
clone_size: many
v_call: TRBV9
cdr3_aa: ASSQGDSSYEQY

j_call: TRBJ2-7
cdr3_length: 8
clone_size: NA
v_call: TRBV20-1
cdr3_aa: SARRDEQY

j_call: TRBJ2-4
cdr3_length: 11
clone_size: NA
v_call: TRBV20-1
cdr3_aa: SAEKSTSGEQY

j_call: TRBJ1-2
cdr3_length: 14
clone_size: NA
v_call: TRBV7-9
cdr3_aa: ASSLGLSGGDYGYT

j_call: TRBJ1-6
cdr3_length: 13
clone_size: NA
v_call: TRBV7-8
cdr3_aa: ASSFSTGEISPLH